The present entry profiles one TCR beta chain with its context. As yet, its antigen is unknown. CDR1 LGHNA and CDR2 YNFKEQ come from the germline V gene. J gave up 8 bases and V 0 bases, and 13 bases lay outside the gene matches. CDR3 length: 17 residues. These data are taken from a study of cytomegalovirus exposure and HLA in healthy donors. Overall study findings and caveats: A later analysis reportedly found that, within productive TCRs, an Asian-associated ancestry cluster had fewer N-insertions than the mean observed across the approximately 670 donors. Certain sequence variants were highly shared and formed a cluster, and this cluster was likely a sequencing artifact. Analyses of presence and absence presupposed an approximately uniform sequencing depth across donors. Association of a missense DCLRE1C variant with TCR beta V- and J-gene trimming was reported in a later analysis.

Use of 60 Vbeta and 13 Jbeta primers characterized the PCR. Sequenced by immunoSEQ multiplex PCR; TCRdb stores in-frame clones only, minus some. The table records more than 150,000 clones, more than 75% of them present only once. The chain employs TRBV4-2 and TRBJ2-3; 8 bases map to TRBD2. Sequencing was carried out using PBMCs. This TCR came from a girl under three years old in good health and CMV-seronegative. DNA of the CDR3: TGTGCCAGCAGCCAAGATTTGGGACTAGGAGCTCCCTCTACGCAGTATTTT. It is translated as CASSQDLGLGAPSTQYF.